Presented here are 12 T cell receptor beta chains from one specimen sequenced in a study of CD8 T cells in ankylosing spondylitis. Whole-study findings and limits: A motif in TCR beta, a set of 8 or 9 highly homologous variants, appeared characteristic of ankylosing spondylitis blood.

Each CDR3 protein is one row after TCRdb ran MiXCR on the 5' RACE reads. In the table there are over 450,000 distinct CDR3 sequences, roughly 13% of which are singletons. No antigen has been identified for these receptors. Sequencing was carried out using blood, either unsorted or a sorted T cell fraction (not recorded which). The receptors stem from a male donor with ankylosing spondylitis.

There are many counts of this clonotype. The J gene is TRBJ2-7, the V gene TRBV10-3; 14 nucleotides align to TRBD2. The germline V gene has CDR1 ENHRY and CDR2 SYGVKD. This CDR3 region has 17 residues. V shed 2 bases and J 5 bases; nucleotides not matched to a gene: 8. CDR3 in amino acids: CAISEAGGLAGVNEQYF. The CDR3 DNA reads TGTGCCATCAGTGAGGCGGGGGGACTAGCGGGAGTAAACGAGCAGTACTTC.

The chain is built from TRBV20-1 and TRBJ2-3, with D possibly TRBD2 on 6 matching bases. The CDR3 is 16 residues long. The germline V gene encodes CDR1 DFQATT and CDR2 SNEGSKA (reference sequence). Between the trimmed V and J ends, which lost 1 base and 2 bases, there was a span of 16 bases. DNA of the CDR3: TGCAGTGCTAGAGCGTCCCGGGAGTTACACACAGATACGCAGTATTTT. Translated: CSARASRELHTDTQYF.

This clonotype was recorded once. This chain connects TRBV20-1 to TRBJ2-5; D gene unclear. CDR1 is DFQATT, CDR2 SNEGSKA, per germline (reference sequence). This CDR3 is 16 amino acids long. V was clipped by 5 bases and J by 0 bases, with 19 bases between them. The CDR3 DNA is TGCAGTGCTCCGACCTCCCTCTTAATCTACCAAGAGACCCAGTACTTC. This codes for CSAPTSLLIYQETQYF.

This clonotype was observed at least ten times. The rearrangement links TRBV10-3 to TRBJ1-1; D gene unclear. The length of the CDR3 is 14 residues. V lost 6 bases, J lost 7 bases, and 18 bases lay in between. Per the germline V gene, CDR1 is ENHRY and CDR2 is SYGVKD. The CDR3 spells CAIRTDRAPNEAFF. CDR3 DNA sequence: TGTGCCATCAGGACCGACCGGGCTCCAAATGAAGCTTTCTTT.

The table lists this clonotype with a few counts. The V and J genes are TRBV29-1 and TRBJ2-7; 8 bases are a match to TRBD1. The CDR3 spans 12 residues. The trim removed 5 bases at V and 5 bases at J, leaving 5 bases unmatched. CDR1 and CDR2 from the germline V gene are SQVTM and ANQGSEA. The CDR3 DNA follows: TGCAGCGTTCAATGGACAGGGAACGAGCAGTACTTC. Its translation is CSVQWTGNEQYF.

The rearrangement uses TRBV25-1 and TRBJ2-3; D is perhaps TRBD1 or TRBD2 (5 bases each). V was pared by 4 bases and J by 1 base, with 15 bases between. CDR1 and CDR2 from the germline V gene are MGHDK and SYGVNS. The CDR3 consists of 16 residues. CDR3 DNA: TGTGCCAGCAGTGGGGGGTTGAGGCGGGGCACAGATACGCAGTATTTT. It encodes CASSGGLRRGTDTQYF.

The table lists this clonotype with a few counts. The CDR3 here is CASSRTSGRRGEQFF. CDR3 nucleotide sequence: TGTGCCAGCAGCCGGACTAGCGGGAGGAGGGGTGAGCAGTTCTTC. J is TRBJ2-1 and V is TRBV7-8; the match to TRBD2 covers 14 bases. J was trimmed by 9 bases and V by 5 bases; bases with no gene match: 6. The CDR3 extends over 15 amino acids. From germline, CDR1 is SGHVS and CDR2 FQNEAQ.

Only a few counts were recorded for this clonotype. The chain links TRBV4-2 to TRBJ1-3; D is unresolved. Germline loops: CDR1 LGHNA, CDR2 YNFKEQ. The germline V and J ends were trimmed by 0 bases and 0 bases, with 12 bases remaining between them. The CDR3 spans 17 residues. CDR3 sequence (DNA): TGTGCCAGCAGCCAAGACTCTCGCAGCAGCTCTGGAAACACCATATATTTT. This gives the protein CASSQDSRSSSGNTIYF.

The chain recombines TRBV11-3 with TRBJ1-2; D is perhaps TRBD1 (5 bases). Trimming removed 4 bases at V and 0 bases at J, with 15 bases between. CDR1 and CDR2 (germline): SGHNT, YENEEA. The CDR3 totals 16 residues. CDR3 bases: TGTGCCAGCAGCTCCCGTTTGGGGCGATCTAACTATGGCTACACCTTC. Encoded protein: CASSSRLGRSNYGYTF.

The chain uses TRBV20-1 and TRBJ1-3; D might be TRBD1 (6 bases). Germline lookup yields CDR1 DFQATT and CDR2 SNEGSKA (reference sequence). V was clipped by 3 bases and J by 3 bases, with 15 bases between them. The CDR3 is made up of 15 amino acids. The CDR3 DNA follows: TGCAGTGCTAGTGACCTCAGGGGAGGTGGAAACACCATATATTTT. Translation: CSASDLRGGGNTIYF.

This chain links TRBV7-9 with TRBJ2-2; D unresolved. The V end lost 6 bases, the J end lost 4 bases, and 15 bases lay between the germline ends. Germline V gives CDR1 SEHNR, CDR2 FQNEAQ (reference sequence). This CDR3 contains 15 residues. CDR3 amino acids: CASSPSGSGTGELFF. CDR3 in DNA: TGTGCCAGCAGTCCTTCCGGGTCGGGCACCGGGGAGCTGTTTTTT.

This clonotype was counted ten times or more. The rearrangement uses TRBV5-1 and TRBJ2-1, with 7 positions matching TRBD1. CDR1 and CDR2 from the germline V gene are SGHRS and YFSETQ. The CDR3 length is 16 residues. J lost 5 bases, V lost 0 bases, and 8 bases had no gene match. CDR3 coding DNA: TGCGCCAGCAGCTTGGGCGGCACAGGGGTCCACAATGAGCAGTTCTTC. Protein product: CASSLGGTGVHNEQFF. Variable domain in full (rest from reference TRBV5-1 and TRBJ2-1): KAGVTQTPRYLIKTRGQQVTLSCSPISGHRSVSWYQQTPGQGLQFLFEYFSETQRNKGNFPGRFSGRQFSNSRSEMNVSTLELGDSALYLCASSLGGTGVHNEQFFGPGTRLTVL.